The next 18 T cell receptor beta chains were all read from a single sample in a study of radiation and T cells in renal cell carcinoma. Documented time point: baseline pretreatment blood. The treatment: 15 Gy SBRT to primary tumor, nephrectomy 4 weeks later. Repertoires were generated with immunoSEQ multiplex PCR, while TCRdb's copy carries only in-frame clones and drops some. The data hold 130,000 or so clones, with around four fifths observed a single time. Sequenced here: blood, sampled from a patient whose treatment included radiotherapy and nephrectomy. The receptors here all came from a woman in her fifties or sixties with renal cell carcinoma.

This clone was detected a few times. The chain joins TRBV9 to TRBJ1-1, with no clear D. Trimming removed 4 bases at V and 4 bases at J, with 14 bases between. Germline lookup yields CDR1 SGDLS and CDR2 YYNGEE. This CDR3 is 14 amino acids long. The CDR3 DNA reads TGTGCCAGCAGCCCCCCATCGCTGGGCACTGAAGCTTTCTTT. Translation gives CASSPPSLGTEAFF.

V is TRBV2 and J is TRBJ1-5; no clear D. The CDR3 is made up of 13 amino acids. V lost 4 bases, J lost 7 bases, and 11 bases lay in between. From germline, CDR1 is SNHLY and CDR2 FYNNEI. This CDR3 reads CASSAISGQPQHF. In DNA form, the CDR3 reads TGTGCCAGCAGTGCTATTAGCGGGCAGCCCCAGCATTTT.

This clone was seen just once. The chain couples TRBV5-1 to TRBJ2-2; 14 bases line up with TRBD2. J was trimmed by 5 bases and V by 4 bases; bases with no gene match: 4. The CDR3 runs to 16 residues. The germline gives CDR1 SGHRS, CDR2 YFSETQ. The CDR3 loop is CASSAGTSGGTGELFF. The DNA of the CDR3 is TGCGCCAGCAGCGCGGGGACTAGCGGGGGAACCGGGGAGCTGTTTTTT.

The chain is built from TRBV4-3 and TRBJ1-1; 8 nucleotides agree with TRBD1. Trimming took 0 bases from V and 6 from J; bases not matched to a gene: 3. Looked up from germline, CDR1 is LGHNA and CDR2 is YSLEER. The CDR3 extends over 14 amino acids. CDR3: CASSQDPQGAEAFF. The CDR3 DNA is TGCGCCAGCAGCCAAGATCCACAGGGGGCTGAAGCTTTCTTT.

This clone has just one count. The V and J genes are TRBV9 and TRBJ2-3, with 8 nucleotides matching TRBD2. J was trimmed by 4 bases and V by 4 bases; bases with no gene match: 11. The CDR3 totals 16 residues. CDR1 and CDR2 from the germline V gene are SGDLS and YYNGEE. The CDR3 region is CASSTRTSPDADTQYF. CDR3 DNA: TGTGCCAGCAGCACACGGACTAGCCCGGACGCAGATACGCAGTATTTT.

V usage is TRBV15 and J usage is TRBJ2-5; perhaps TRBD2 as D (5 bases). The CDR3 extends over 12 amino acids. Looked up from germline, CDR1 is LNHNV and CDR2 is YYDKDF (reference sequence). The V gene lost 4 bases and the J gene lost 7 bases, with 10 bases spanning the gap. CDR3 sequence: CATSIQEGTQYF. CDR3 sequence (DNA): TGTGCCACCAGCATTCAAGAGGGGACCCAGTACTTC.

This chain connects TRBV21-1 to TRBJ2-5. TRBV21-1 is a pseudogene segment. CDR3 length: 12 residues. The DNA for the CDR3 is TGTGCCAGCAGCAAAGCTGGCGTAACCCAGTACTTC. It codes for CASSKAGVTQYF.

Here the CDR3 reads CASSPRGQGTEAFF. CDR3 DNA: TGTGCCAGCAGCCCAAGGGGACAGGGGACTGAAGCTTTCTTT. The rearrangement joins TRBV9 to TRBJ1-1; the match to TRBD1 covers 10 bases. The CDR3 extends over 14 amino acids. Germline V CDR1 and CDR2: SGDLS, YYNGEE. Unmatched junction bases numbered 5, after V lost 4 bases and J lost 5 bases.

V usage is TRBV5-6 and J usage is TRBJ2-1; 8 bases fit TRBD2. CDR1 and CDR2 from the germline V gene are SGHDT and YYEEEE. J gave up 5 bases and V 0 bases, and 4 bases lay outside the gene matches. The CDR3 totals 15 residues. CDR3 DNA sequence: TGTGCCAGCAGCTTGGCGGGGGGGCGAAACAATGAGCAGTTCTTC. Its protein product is CASSLAGGRNNEQFF.

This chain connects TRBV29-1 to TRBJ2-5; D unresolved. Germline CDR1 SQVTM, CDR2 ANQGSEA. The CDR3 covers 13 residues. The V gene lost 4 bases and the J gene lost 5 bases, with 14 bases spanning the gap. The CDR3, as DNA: TGCAGCGTTGGCGTAATGGGTCAGGAGACCCAGTACTTC. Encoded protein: CSVGVMGQETQYF.

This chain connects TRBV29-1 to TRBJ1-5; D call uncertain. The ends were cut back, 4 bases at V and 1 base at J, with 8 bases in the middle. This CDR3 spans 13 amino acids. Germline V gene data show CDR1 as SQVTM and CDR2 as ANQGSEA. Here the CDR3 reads CSVGFESNQPQHF. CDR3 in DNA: TGCAGCGTTGGCTTCGAGAGCAATCAGCCCCAGCATTTT.

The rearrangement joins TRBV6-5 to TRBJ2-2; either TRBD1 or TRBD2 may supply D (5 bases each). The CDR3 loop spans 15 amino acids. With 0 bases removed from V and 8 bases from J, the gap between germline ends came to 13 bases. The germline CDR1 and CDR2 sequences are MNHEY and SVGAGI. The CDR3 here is CASSYSGTIVGELFF. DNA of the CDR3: TGTGCCAGCAGTTACTCGGGGACCATTGTGGGGGAGCTGTTTTTT.

The CDR3 nucleotides read TGTGCCAGCAGCGGGACTAGCGGGGACACCGGGGAGCTGTTTTTT. It translates to CASSGTSGDTGELFF. The chain is built from TRBV7-9 and TRBJ2-2; 13 nucleotides match TRBD2. Germline V gene data show CDR1 as SEHNR and CDR2 as FQNEAQ (reference sequence). V was pared by 5 bases and J by 3 bases, with 0 bases of the junction left unmatched. The CDR3 length is 15 residues.

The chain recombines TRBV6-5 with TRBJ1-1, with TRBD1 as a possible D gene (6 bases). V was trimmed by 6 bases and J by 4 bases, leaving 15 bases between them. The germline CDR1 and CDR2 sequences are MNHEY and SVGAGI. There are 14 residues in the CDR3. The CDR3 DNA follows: TGTGCCAGCAGGAACAGGGTCACGGGCACTGAAGCTTTCTTT. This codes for CASRNRVTGTEAFF.

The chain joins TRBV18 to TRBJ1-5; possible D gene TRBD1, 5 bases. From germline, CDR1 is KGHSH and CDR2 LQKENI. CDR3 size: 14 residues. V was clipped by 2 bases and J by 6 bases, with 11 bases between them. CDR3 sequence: CASSPGSGRQPQHF. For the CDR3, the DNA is TGTGCCAGCTCACCAGGCTCAGGGCGTCAGCCCCAGCATTTT.

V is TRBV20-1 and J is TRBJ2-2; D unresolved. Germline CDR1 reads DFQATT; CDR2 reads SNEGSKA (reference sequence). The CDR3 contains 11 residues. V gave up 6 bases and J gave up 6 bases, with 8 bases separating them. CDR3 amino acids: CSADRAGELFF. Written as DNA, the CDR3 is TGCAGTGCGGATCGGGCCGGGGAGCTGTTTTTT.

The CDR3 nucleotides read TGCAGCCCCGGACTAGCGGGGTCAGATACGCAGTATTTT. Its translation is CSPGLAGSDTQYF. V is TRBV29-1 and J is TRBJ2-3; 12 nucleotides align to TRBD2. Germline CDR1 SQVTM, CDR2 ANQGSEA. The J segment lost 4 bases and the V segment lost 8 bases, leaving 4 bases of the junction unmatched. The CDR3 sequence is 13 residues long.

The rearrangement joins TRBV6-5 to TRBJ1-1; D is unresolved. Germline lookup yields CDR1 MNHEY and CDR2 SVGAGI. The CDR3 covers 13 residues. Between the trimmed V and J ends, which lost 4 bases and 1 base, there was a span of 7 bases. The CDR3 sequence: CASSFDPNTEAFF. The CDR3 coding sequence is TGTGCCAGCAGTTTCGATCCGAACACTGAAGCTTTCTTT.